This entry is about one T cell receptor beta chain. What it recognizes is unknown. The source of the sample is a study of CD8 T cells in Susac syndrome. Study-wide points: CD4+ repertoires of Susac syndrome patients lacked detectable clonal expansion. Regarding the TCR sequencing and HLA analysis, the study admitted that a relatively small number of individuals were involved.

Reverse transcription used about 0.45 to 1 ug RNA and random hexamers. Amplification of TCR beta CDR3 was carried out by immunoSEQ multiplex PCR, which covered 54 Vbeta and 13 Jbeta segments. Via MiXCR, TCRdb re-called the immunoSEQ multiplex PCR reads, giving one row per CDR3 protein. The data show 170,000 or so distinct CDR3 sequences, roughly 94% seen once. This receptor was obtained from a human donor with Susac syndrome. Sample: CD4+ T cells from PBMCs.

CDR3 coding DNA: TGTGCCAGCAGGGGACAGGGGGCGCGGGGCTACACCTTC. This gives the protein CASRGQGARGYTF. The rearrangement joins TRBV6-1 to TRBJ1-2; TRBD1 agrees at 12 bases. The CDR3 has 13 residues. V trimming: 6 bases; J trimming: 8 bases; junction bases outside the gene matches: 4. Germline assignment: CDR1 MNHNS and CDR2 SASEGT.